This TCR beta chain was obtained from a study of T-cell memory formation after mild COVID-19. Whole-study results and caveats: Prior to infection, memory already included some responding clones, suggesting cross-reactive memory joined. Shrinking CD4+ clones were chiefly CM and EM; CD8+ ones were chiefly EMRA.

In the case of this clonotype: Its antigen is not identified.

This CDR3 has 15 amino acids. Germline values: CDR1 MGHRA, CDR2 YSYEKL. Trimming left V 6 bases short and J 3 bases short, with 15 bases between. A single record per CDR3 protein comes from TCRdb applying MiXCR to the 5' RACE reads. Seen here are approximately 98,000 distinct CDR3 sequences, 18% observed once, and the top ten hold 5% to 7%. This clonotype was sampled from a man between 18 and 35 years old who had mild COVID-19 (a few samples of this study predate the infection). Cell type and time point are not known. J is TRBJ2-1 and V is TRBV4-1; D gene ambiguous. Sequencing was carried out using PBMCs or a T cell subset sorted from them (not recorded which). For the CDR3, the DNA is TGCGCCAGCAGGAAAGAGAGGTCCAGCTACAATGAGCAGTTCTTC. Its translation is CASRKERSSYNEQFF.